These 30 T cell receptor beta chains came from one sample sequenced in a study of Ad26.COV2.S vaccination and SARS-CoV-2 variants. Repertoires were generated with immunoSEQ multiplex PCR, while TCRdb's copy carries only in-frame clones and drops some. Among approximately 350,000 clones listed, around 90% were seen once. The treatment is: over 15 received Ad26.COV2.S at low or high dose, single or two shots; a few received placebo; per-sample allocation not given. Samples analyzed were those drawn on day 63 after the first vaccine or placebo injection. The source was peripheral blood, collected in a trial of Ad26.COV2.S vaccine versus placebo. The origin of the receptors is a person between 18 and 65 years old who received the Ad26.COV2.S COVID-19 vaccine or a placebo.

This sequence joins TRBV7-3 and TRBJ2-2; D is uncertain. Between the trimmed V and J ends, which lost 0 bases and 6 bases, there was a span of 8 bases. The CDR3 runs to 14 residues. Germline V gene sequence: CDR1 SGHTA, CDR2 FQGTGA. CDR3 nucleotide sequence: TGTGCCAGCAGCTTAACCACCAGCCCCGGGGAGCTGTTTTTT. Amino acids: CASSLTTSPGELFF.

This chain joins TRBV30 and TRBJ1-2; TRBD1 aligns across 12 bases. CDR3 length: 17 amino acids. Germline V gives CDR1 GTSNPN, CDR2 SVGIG (reference sequence). V was clipped by 3 bases and J by 7 bases; unmatched bases: 15. CDR3 loop: CAWSRTLGTGGAPGYTF. CDR3 coding DNA: TGTGCCTGGAGCCGAACACTAGGGACAGGGGGCGCCCCTGGCTACACCTTC.

The chain is built from TRBV11-2 and TRBJ2-5; D call uncertain. This CDR3 has 15 amino acids. CDR1 is SGHAT and CDR2 is FQNNGV in the germline V gene. V lost 1 base, J lost 3 bases, and 12 bases lay in between. The CDR3 spells CASSLVGDSKETQYF. The CDR3, as DNA: TGTGCCAGCAGCTTAGTCGGAGACTCTAAAGAGACCCAGTACTTC.

The rearrangement joins TRBV30 to TRBJ2-3; D may be TRBD1 (6 bases). V was pared by 0 bases and J by 4 bases, with 11 bases between. Germline V CDR1 and CDR2: GTSNPN, SVGIG (reference sequence). The CDR3 is made up of 14 amino acids. Written as DNA, the CDR3 is TGTGCCTGGAGTGTGGGCAGGGGATCAGATACGCAGTATTTT. Translating gives CAWSVGRGSDTQYF.

This rearrangement joins TRBV9 to TRBJ2-2, with TRBD2 matching over 14 bases. J was trimmed by 2 bases and V by 0 bases; bases with no gene match: 9. This CDR3 is 20 amino acids long. Germline V CDR1 and CDR2: SGDLS, YYNGEE. This CDR3 reads CASSVAWGTSGGKNTGELFF. CDR3 nucleotides: TGTGCCAGCAGCGTAGCATGGGGGACTAGCGGGGGCAAAAACACCGGGGAGCTGTTTTTT.

V gene TRBV28 combines with J gene TRBJ2-7; a possible D gene is TRBD1 (6 bases). The germline V and J ends were trimmed by 8 bases and 2 bases, with 19 bases remaining between them. The V gene's germline CDR1 is MDHEN and CDR2 SYDVKM. The CDR3 extends over 15 amino acids. CDR3 sequence reads: CASLRSDRFPYEQYF. The CDR3 DNA is TGTGCCAGCCTTAGGTCCGACAGGTTCCCCTACGAGCAGTACTTC.

The V gene is TRBV6-5, the J gene TRBJ2-1; TRBD2 is a possible D gene (7 bases). This CDR3 comprises 15 residues. Looked up from germline, CDR1 is MNHEY and CDR2 is SVGAGI. V dropped 6 bases and J dropped 1 base, with 13 bases sitting between them. This chain's CDR3 is CASSSRGASYNEQFF. The CDR3 bases are TGTGCCAGCAGCTCCCGGGGGGCTTCCTACAATGAGCAGTTCTTC.

This clone was counted a single time. The chain employs TRBV10-3 and TRBJ2-7; 7 nucleotides agree with TRBD1. The CDR3 contains 16 residues. Germline V CDR1 and CDR2: ENHRY, SYGVKD. The J segment lost 3 bases and the V segment lost 4 bases, leaving 12 bases of the junction unmatched. CDR3 sequence: CAISGSGQVVGYEQYF. The CDR3 DNA reads as TGTGCCATCAGTGGATCCGGACAGGTCGTTGGCTACGAGCAGTACTTC.

The chain combines TRBV3-1 (or the pseudogene TRBV3-2) with TRBJ1-5, with TRBD1 as a possible D gene (5 bases). This CDR3 is built from 15 residues. V lost 5 bases and J lost 3, with 14 bases in between. CDR1 and CDR2 from the germline V gene are LGHDT and YNNKEL (reference sequence). CDR3 bases: TGTGCCAGCAGCTACTCGACAGAACCCAATCAGCCCCAGCATTTT. Translating gives CASSYSTEPNQPQHF.

This chain connects TRBV7-9 to TRBJ2-1; D remains ambiguous. The CDR3 has 15 amino acids. The germline CDR1 and CDR2 sequences are SEHNR and FQNEAQ (reference sequence). Trimming stripped 0 bases from V and 1 base from J, with 7 bases between. This CDR3 is CASSLAQLSYNEQFF. CDR3 in DNA: TGTGCCAGCAGCTTAGCGCAGCTTTCCTACAATGAGCAGTTCTTC.

This clone was detected only once. Written as DNA, the CDR3 is TGCAGCGTTGAAGTTTGGGCGGGAAAGACCTACGAGCAGTACTTC. Its protein is CSVEVWAGKTYEQYF. The chain joins TRBV29-1 to TRBJ2-7; tentative D call: TRBD2 (6 bases). The CDR3 runs to 15 residues. V lost 1 base and J 2 bases, leaving 15 bases between the germline ends. Germline V lookup: CDR1 SQVTM, CDR2 ANQGSEA.

This chain joins TRBV19 and TRBJ1-5, with D possibly TRBD1 on 5 matching bases. The CDR3 length is 14 residues. From germline, CDR1 is LNHDA and CDR2 SQIVND (reference sequence). Deletions cut 4 bases from V and 7 bases from J, with 14 bases between. DNA of the CDR3: TGTGCCAGTAGTAAAGGCGGGGGAGGGCAGCCCCAGCATTTT. Residues: CASSKGGGGQPQHF.

J is TRBJ1-5 and V is TRBV5-1; 8 positions match TRBD1. V shed 5 bases and J 2 bases; nucleotides not matched to a gene: 6. CDR1 SGHRS and CDR2 YFSETQ come from the germline V gene. This CDR3 contains 15 residues. For the CDR3, the DNA is TGCGCCAGCAGAGGACAGGGTGTCGGCAATCAGCCCCAGCATTTT. Its translation is CASRGQGVGNQPQHF. The whole variable domain, remainder taken from reference TRBV5-1 and TRBJ1-5, is KAGVTQTPRYLIKTRGQQVTLSCSPISGHRSVSWYQQTPGQGLQFLFEYFSETQRNKGNFPGRFSGRQFSNSRSEMNVSTLELGDSALYLCASRGQGVGNQPQHFGDGTRLSIL.

V usage is TRBV4-2 and J usage is TRBJ2-7; 9 bases agree with TRBD2. CDR1 is LGHNA and CDR2 is YNFKEQ in the germline V gene. The CDR3 runs 16 residues. V lost 0 bases to trimming and J lost 4 bases; unmatched junction nucleotides: 7. The CDR3 DNA is TGTGCCAGCAGCCAAGAGAGTCTAGCGGGGATTTACGAGCAGTACTTC. This sequence encodes CASSQESLAGIYEQYF.

The CDR3 protein is CASSWTQRDGYTF. For the CDR3, the DNA is TGTGCCAGCAGCTGGACACAAAGGGATGGCTACACCTTC. The rearrangement uses TRBV7-6 and TRBJ1-2; tentatively, D is TRBD1 (5 bases). This CDR3 is 13 amino acids long. Trimming pared 4 bases from V and 6 bases from J, leaving 12 bases between. Germline V CDR1 and CDR2: SGHVS, FNYEAQ. The full variable domain, in which reference TRBV7-6 and TRBJ1-2 provide the parts outside the CDR3, is GAGVSQSPRYKVTKRGQDVALRCDPISGHVSLYWYRQALGQGPEFLTYFNYEAQQDKSGLPNDRFSAERPEGSISTLTIQRTEQRDSAMYRCASSWTQRDGYTFGSGTRLTVV.

The gene calls are TRBV4-2 and TRBJ1-1; D remains ambiguous. The germline V and J ends were trimmed by 0 bases and 0 bases, with 8 bases remaining between them. The germline V gene encodes CDR1 LGHNA and CDR2 YNFKEQ. CDR3 length: 15 amino acids. The CDR3 is CASSQEVLVNTEAFF. CDR3 DNA sequence: TGTGCCAGCAGCCAAGAGGTTTTGGTGAACACTGAAGCTTTCTTT.

This sequence joins TRBV5-4 and TRBJ1-6, with D hard to call. This CDR3 region has 15 residues. The germline V gene encodes CDR1 SGHNT and CDR2 YYREEE (reference sequence). V lost 4 bases and J 7 bases, leaving 15 bases between the germline ends. CDR3 loop: CASSLGALSNSPLHF. For the CDR3, the DNA is TGTGCCAGCAGCCTCGGAGCTCTATCGAATTCACCCCTCCACTTT. Filled out from reference TRBV5-4 and TRBJ1-6, the complete variable domain reads ETGVTQSPTHLIKTRGQQVTLRCSSQSGHNTVSWYQQALGQGPQFIFQYYREEENGRGNFPPRFSGLQFPNYSSELNVNALELDDSALYLCASSLGALSNSPLHFGNGTRLTVT.

The V and J genes are TRBV7-9 and TRBJ1-2, with D tentatively TRBD1 (6 bases). Germline lookup yields CDR1 SEHNR and CDR2 FQNEAQ (reference sequence). Trimming removed 5 bases from V and 4 bases from J, with 14 bases in between. The CDR3 loop spans 14 amino acids. Here the CDR3 reads CASSKGGQSYGYTF. For the CDR3, the DNA is TGTGCCAGCAGCAAAGGGGGGCAGAGCTATGGCTACACCTTC.

The rearrangement links TRBV5-1 to TRBJ1-4; D is unresolved. V was shortened by 3 bases and J by 7 bases, with 13 bases between the two germline ends. Germline assignment: CDR1 SGHRS and CDR2 YFSETQ. CDR3 length: 14 residues. CDR3 region: CASSSGPEGEKLFF. CDR3 DNA sequence: TGCGCCAGCAGCTCCGGACCAGAAGGTGAAAAACTGTTTTTT.

The CDR3 sequence: CASGLVPPGELFF. The DNA of the CDR3 is TGTGCTAGTGGTTTGGTACCCCCGGGGGAGCTGTTTTTT. This rearrangement joins TRBV12-5 to TRBJ2-2; no clear D. The CDR3 loop spans 13 amino acids. Trimming removed 0 bases from V and 8 bases from J, with 7 bases in between. Germline V gene data show CDR1 as LGHNT and CDR2 as FRNRAP.

V gene TRBV19 combines with J gene TRBJ2-3; 14 nucleotides align to TRBD2. The CDR3 has 18 amino acids. J gave up 4 bases and V 3 bases, and 9 bases lay outside the gene matches. The germline gives CDR1 LNHDA, CDR2 SQIVND (reference sequence). The CDR3 region is CASSIKGTSGGNADTQYF. The CDR3 region has the DNA TGTGCCAGTAGTATTAAGGGGACTAGCGGGGGTAATGCAGATACGCAGTATTTT. Filled out from reference TRBV19 and TRBJ2-3, the complete variable domain reads DGGITQSPKYLFRKEGQNVTLSCEQNLNHDAMYWYRQDPGQGLRLIYYSQIVNDFQKGDIAEGYSVSREKKESFPLTVTSAQKNPTAFYLCASSIKGTSGGNADTQYFGPGTRLTVL.

V usage is TRBV6-5 and J usage is TRBJ1-1; no firm D call. Trimming removed 3 bases from V and 0 bases from J, with 11 bases in between. Germline V gene sequence: CDR1 MNHEY, CDR2 SVGAGI. The CDR3 runs 15 residues. The CDR3 protein is CASSYFKGVNTEAFF. CDR3 nucleotide sequence: TGTGCCAGCAGTTATTTCAAGGGAGTGAACACTGAAGCTTTCTTT.

V usage is TRBV5-4 and J usage is TRBJ1-1; D is unresolved. V lost 3 bases, J lost 10 bases, and 16 bases lay in between. Germline V gives CDR1 SGHNT, CDR2 YYREEE (reference sequence). The CDR3 is 13 residues long. CDR3 DNA sequence: TGTGCCAGCAGCTCGGGTTCCCGTATGGGAGCTTTCTTT. Its translation: CASSSGSRMGAFF.

The gene calls are TRBV3-1 (or the pseudogene TRBV3-2) and TRBJ2-7; 7 bases map to TRBD1. Germline values: CDR1 LGHDT, CDR2 YNNKEL (reference sequence). After removal of 5 bases from V and 6 bases from J, the junction contained 7 bases not matched to a gene. The length of the CDR3 is 13 residues. CDR3 nucleotide sequence: TGTGCCAGCAGCTTTATGACAGGGCCCGAGCAGTACTTC. It codes for CASSFMTGPEQYF.

The V and J genes are TRBV5-6 and TRBJ2-3; TRBD2 agrees at 14 bases. The CDR3 contains 17 residues. Germline CDR1 and CDR2: SGHDT and YYEEEE. Trimming cost V 1 base and J 1 base; bases outside gene matches: 2. The chain's CDR3 is CASSLKTSGGGTDTQYF. The CDR3 region has the DNA TGTGCCAGCAGCTTGAAGACTAGCGGGGGGGGCACAGATACGCAGTATTTT.

This chain connects TRBV5-4 to TRBJ2-7, with D hard to call. Trimming stripped 0 bases from V and 0 bases from J, with 16 bases between. The CDR3 loop spans 17 amino acids. Germline assignment: CDR1 SGHNT and CDR2 YYREEE (reference sequence). This CDR3 reads CASSLARQDGGSYEQYF. The CDR3 coding sequence is TGTGCCAGCAGCTTGGCACGGCAGGATGGTGGCTCCTACGAGCAGTACTTC.

The J gene is TRBJ1-1, the V gene TRBV7-9, with 11 bases lining up with TRBD1. Germline assignment: CDR1 SEHNR and CDR2 FQNEAQ (reference sequence). The CDR3 runs 18 residues. V shed 2 bases and J 4 bases; nucleotides not matched to a gene: 12. The CDR3 sequence: CASSLMGLWGTGGTEAFF. CDR3 nucleotide sequence: TGTGCCAGCAGCTTAATGGGTCTTTGGGGGACAGGGGGCACTGAAGCTTTCTTT.

The V call is TRBV19, the J call TRBJ2-1, with unresolved D. This CDR3 contains 13 residues. Germline V CDR1 and CDR2: LNHDA, SQIVND (reference sequence). The V end lost 4 bases, the J end lost 3 bases, and 7 bases lay between the germline ends. In DNA, the CDR3 is TGTGCCAGTAGTAGGTCCCTCTACAATGAGCAGTTCTTC. Amino acids: CASSRSLYNEQFF.

This clone was counted only a few times. The rearrangement links TRBV7-2 to TRBJ1-5, with 7 bases lining up with TRBD1. With V trimmed by 8 bases and J by 2 bases, 0 bases remained unmatched. Germline V gives CDR1 SGHTA, CDR2 FQGNSA. The CDR3 length is 12 residues. This CDR3 is CASGQGNQPQHF. DNA of the CDR3: TGTGCCAGCGGACAGGGCAATCAGCCCCAGCATTTT.

CDR3 nucleotide sequence: TGCGCCAGCAGCCAAGCGGGGGCTGGGAATCAGCCCCAGCATTTT. Its protein is CASSQAGAGNQPQHF. The V gene is TRBV4-1, the J gene TRBJ1-5; TRBD1 might be the D (6 bases). V was trimmed by 1 base and J by 4 bases, leaving 11 bases between them. The CDR3 has 15 amino acids. The germline CDR1 and CDR2 sequences are MGHRA and YSYEKL.